The 23 T cell receptor beta chains below all came from one sample that was sequenced in a study of blood T cell repertoires in COVID-19. The repertoire was sequenced with immunoSEQ multiplex PCR; TCRdb's copy has only in-frame clones and lacks some. The repertoire holds about 160,000 clones, with approximately 77% as singletons. Specimen: peripheral blood. The source is a woman older than 75 with active or convalescent COVID-19.

The genes are TRBV29-1 and TRBJ2-5, with 8 nucleotides matching TRBD1. This CDR3 has 15 amino acids. V lost 4 bases, J lost 4 bases, and 11 bases stayed unmatched. Germline CDR1 and CDR2: SQVTM and ANQGSEA. CDR3 residues: CSVVPVQGAGETQYF. CDR3 DNA sequence: TGCAGCGTTGTACCAGTGCAGGGGGCTGGAGAGACCCAGTACTTC.

The chain links TRBV19 to TRBJ1-5; D might be TRBD1 (5 bases). Germline CDR1 LNHDA, CDR2 SQIVND (reference sequence). V was cut by 8 bases and J by 2 bases, with 25 bases left in between. This CDR3 has 18 amino acids. CDR3 sequence reads: CASASGTRGGVGNQPQHF. For the CDR3, the DNA is TGTGCCAGTGCGTCCGGGACTCGGGGAGGGGTAGGCAATCAGCCCCAGCATTTT.

The chain couples TRBV4-1 to TRBJ1-1; D might be TRBD1 (5 bases). V lost 1 base and J 6 bases, leaving 12 bases between the germline ends. Germline lookup yields CDR1 MGHRA and CDR2 YSYEKL. This CDR3 has 14 amino acids. In DNA, the CDR3 is TGCGCCAGCAGCCAAGGGGGCGCGACCCCTGAAGCTTTCTTT. This gives the protein CASSQGGATPEAFF.

This clone was observed a handful of times. The chain uses TRBV23-1 and TRBJ2-1, with D maybe TRBD2 (5 bases). TRBV23-1 is an ORF; its function is uncertain. The V gene lost 0 bases and the J gene lost 2 bases, with 14 bases spanning the gap. The CDR3 totals 17 residues. This CDR3 reads CASSQSPSPYAYNEQFF. CDR3 bases: TGCGCCAGCAGTCAATCGCCTAGCCCATACGCCTACAATGAGCAGTTCTTC.

The chain couples TRBV19 to TRBJ1-1, with D maybe TRBD1 (6 bases). Trimming shortened V by 4 bases and J by 1 base, and 10 bases separated the two germline ends. Germline CDR1 is LNHDA and CDR2 is SQIVND (reference sequence). CDR3 size: 14 residues. This CDR3 is CASSTPTGNTEAFF. The CDR3 DNA follows: TGTGCCAGTAGTACCCCGACAGGGAACACTGAAGCTTTCTTT.

This rearrangement joins TRBV5-4 to TRBJ2-4; a possible D gene is TRBD1 (5 bases). The V end lost 4 bases, the J end lost 8 bases, and 16 bases lay between the germline ends. The germline CDR1 and CDR2 sequences are SGHNT and YYREEE (reference sequence). This CDR3 is 14 amino acids long. CDR3 nucleotides: TGTGCCAGCAGCCTGGGCTGGGGCGAACACATTCAGTACTTC. Residues: CASSLGWGEHIQYF. The variable domain in full, completed from reference TRBV5-4 and TRBJ2-4, reads ETGVTQSPTHLIKTRGQQVTLRCSSQSGHNTVSWYQQALGQGPQFIFQYYREEENGRGNFPPRFSGLQFPNYSSELNVNALELDDSALYLCASSLGWGEHIQYFGAGTRLSVL.

This chain links TRBV27 with TRBJ2-3; possible D gene TRBD1, 6 bases. V lost 5 bases and J 0 bases, leaving 24 bases between the germline ends. Per the germline V gene, CDR1 is MNHEY and CDR2 is SMNVEV (reference sequence). CDR3 length equals 19 residues. This CDR3 is CASSPNPGTTGRSTDTQYF. The CDR3 nucleotides are TGTGCCAGCAGTCCCAATCCCGGGACCACAGGGCGGAGCACAGATACGCAGTATTTT.

The V gene is TRBV11-2, the J gene TRBJ2-4; no firm D call. CDR3 length: 14 residues. The germline V and J ends were trimmed by 6 bases and 0 bases, with 9 bases remaining between them. Germline V gene data show CDR1 as SGHAT and CDR2 as FQNNGV. CDR3 loop: CASSIAVAKNIQYF. The CDR3 DNA follows: TGTGCCAGCAGTATAGCTGTAGCCAAAAACATTCAGTACTTC.

V is TRBV19 and J is TRBJ1-2, with a tentative D call TRBD1 (6 bases). Germline CDR1 LNHDA, CDR2 SQIVND (reference sequence). Trimming cost V 3 bases and J 7 bases, with 12 bases left between them. The CDR3 runs to 13 residues. CDR3 in DNA: TGTGCCAGTAGTATCCCCGGGGGGGCTGGCTACACCTTC. Protein: CASSIPGGAGYTF.

This clone was counted a few times. The V call is TRBV5-4, the J call TRBJ1-1; no firm D call. CDR1 and CDR2 (germline): SGHNT, YYREEE (reference sequence). V gave up 5 bases and J gave up 3 bases, with 17 bases separating them. The CDR3 consists of 15 residues. The CDR3 region is CASSPGRATDTEAFF. The CDR3 DNA reads TGTGCCAGCAGTCCTGGGCGGGCGACGGACACTGAAGCTTTCTTT.

This clone appeared a few times. This chain connects TRBV7-9 to TRBJ2-5, with TRBD2 matching 13 bases. V dropped 4 bases and J dropped 5; count of bases not matched to a gene: 13. Germline V gene lookup returns CDR1 SEHNR and CDR2 FQNEAQ (reference sequence). CDR3 length equals 18 residues. Here the CDR3 reads CASSYRSGLAGVRETQYF. The CDR3 nucleotides are TGTGCCAGCAGCTACCGAAGCGGACTAGCGGGAGTGAGGGAGACCCAGTACTTC.

The V and J genes are TRBV6-5 and TRBJ1-1; a possible D gene is TRBD1 (6 bases). Germline values: CDR1 MNHEY, CDR2 SVGAGI. The CDR3 has 15 residues. The V end lost 0 bases, the J end lost 6 bases, and 14 bases lay between the germline ends. This CDR3 reads CASSYSLQGSAEAFF. As DNA, the CDR3 is TGTGCCAGCAGTTACTCTCTACAGGGATCGGCTGAAGCTTTCTTT.

The chain couples TRBV28 to TRBJ1-2; unclear D gene. The CDR3 runs to 11 residues. From germline, CDR1 is MDHEN and CDR2 SYDVKM. V lost 7 bases and J lost 4, with 7 bases in between. The CDR3 DNA sequence: TGTGCCAGCAATTCCGGCTATGGCTACACCTTC. Amino acids: CASNSGYGYTF.

This chain links TRBV7-2 with TRBJ1-5, with D hard to call. CDR1 is SGHTA, CDR2 FQGNSA, per germline. This CDR3 region has 13 residues. Trimming pared 3 bases from V and 2 bases from J, leaving 5 bases between. CDR3 in amino acids: CASSFKRNQPQHF. The CDR3 DNA follows: TGTGCCAGCAGCTTCAAGCGCAATCAGCCCCAGCATTTT. Combining the CDR3 with reference TRBV7-2 and TRBJ1-5 gives the whole variable domain GAGVSQSPSNKVTEKGKDVELRCDPISGHTALYWYRQSLGQGLEFLIYFQGNSAPDKSGLPSDRFSAERTGGSVSTLTIQRTQQEDSAVYLCASSFKRNQPQHFGDGTRLSIL.

The chain carries TRBV24-1 and TRBJ1-2, with D tentatively TRBD1 (5 bases). CDR1 is KGHDR, CDR2 SFDVKD, per germline. The ends were cut back, 9 bases at V and 4 bases at J, with 11 bases in the middle. The CDR3 runs to 12 residues. CDR3 coding DNA: TGTGCCACCGGCGACAGAATCTATGGCTACACCTTC. Translation: CATGDRIYGYTF.

This clone was seen just once. This chain connects TRBV7-9 to TRBJ2-5; D is undetermined. V was shortened by 3 bases and J by 4 bases, with 9 bases between the two germline ends. The germline gives CDR1 SEHNR, CDR2 FQNEAQ (reference sequence). This CDR3 is 13 amino acids long. CDR3 nucleotides: TGTGCCAGCAGCTTCTTAAGCTCAGAGACCCAGTACTTC. It codes for CASSFLSSETQYF. Full variable domain (outside the CDR3, taken from reference TRBV7-9 and TRBJ2-5): DTGVSQNPRHKITKRGQNVTFRCDPISEHNRLYWYRQTLGQGPEFLTYFQNEAQLEKSRLLSDRFSAERPKGSFSTLEIQRTEQGDSAMYLCASSFLSSETQYFGPGTRLLVL.

The chain uses TRBV27 and TRBJ1-2; 12 bases are shared with TRBD1. The CDR3 totals 17 residues. J lost 3 bases, V lost 0 bases, and 5 bases had no gene match. Germline CDR1 reads MNHEY; CDR2 reads SMNVEV (reference sequence). The DNA of the CDR3 is TGTGCCAGCAGTTTATCCGGGACAGGGGGCTGGTACTATGGCTACACCTTC. Encoded protein: CASSLSGTGGWYYGYTF.

The chain links TRBV7-8 to TRBJ1-5; 9 bases are shared with TRBD1. Germline CDR1 is SGHVS and CDR2 is FQNEAQ. V dropped 4 bases and J dropped 3; count of bases not matched to a gene: 7. The CDR3 length is 16 residues. CDR3 residues: CASSSRDRVVNQPQHF. DNA for the CDR3: TGTGCCAGCAGCTCCCGGGACAGGGTGGTCAATCAGCCCCAGCATTTT.

This sequence joins TRBV7-9 and TRBJ1-5, with 9 bases fitting TRBD1. The CDR3 length is 17 residues. Germline values: CDR1 SEHNR, CDR2 FQNEAQ (reference sequence). V lost 1 base to trimming and J lost 2 bases; unmatched junction nucleotides: 6. The CDR3 DNA sequence: TGTGCCAGCAGCTTAGGGACAGGGGACCTTCGCAATCAGCCCCAGCATTTT. Amino acids: CASSLGTGDLRNQPQHF.

The rearrangement joins TRBV6-1 to TRBJ1-5; TRBD1 aligns across 12 bases. Trimming took 2 bases from V and 1 from J; bases not matched to a gene: 6. The CDR3 has 18 residues. Germline loops: CDR1 MNHNS, CDR2 SASEGT. The CDR3 reads CASSEWDRGPVSNQPQHF. The CDR3 nucleotides read TGTGCCAGCAGTGAATGGGACAGGGGGCCCGTCAGCAATCAGCCCCAGCATTTT.

The chain has TRBV2 and TRBJ1-2; 8 nucleotides align to TRBD1. The V and J ends lost 7 bases and 9 bases, in that order; junction bases with no gene match: 13. Germline loops: CDR1 SNHLY, CDR2 FYNNEI. The length of the CDR3 is 14 residues. The CDR3, as DNA: TGTGCCAGCACTGCCTACCTAGACAGGGGCCGCTACACCTTC. It codes for CASTAYLDRGRYTF.

The chain uses TRBV2 and TRBJ1-2; the D is unclear. The germline CDR1 and CDR2 sequences are SNHLY and FYNNEI. The V and J ends lost 1 base and 12 bases respectively, with 9 bases between them. This CDR3 spans 11 amino acids. The CDR3 sequence: CASSEGQANTF. CDR3 DNA: TGTGCCAGCAGTGAAGGCCAGGCCAACACCTTC.

This rearrangement joins TRBV6-5 to TRBJ2-1; D gene ambiguous. The CDR3 has 14 amino acids. Between the trimmed V and J ends, which lost 2 bases and 8 bases, there was a span of 13 bases. Germline CDR1 and CDR2: MNHEY and SVGAGI. The CDR3 nucleotides read TGTGCCAGCAGTTACAATCTAGAGATCGATGAGCAGTTCTTC. It encodes CASSYNLEIDEQFF.